This T cell receptor beta chain emerged from a study of blood T cell repertoires in COVID-19. Study-level information: Spain, Italy and the United States supplied samples that represented acute and convalescent COVID-19.

With V trimmed by 2 bases and J by 6 bases, 10 bases remained unmatched. The CDR3 is 16 amino acids. The V gene's germline CDR1 is SEHNR and CDR2 FQNEAQ (reference sequence). In the authors' methods: Reference gene primer amplification gave nucleated cell count estimates. Sequencing used immunoSEQ multiplex PCR; TCRdb keeps in-frame clones, though not all of them. From that table come the V and J calls and clone size; the DNA was used to work out D and trimming. The table has 200,000 to 250,000 clones, 82% seen once. Participant age was roughly 18 to 90 years, and participants resided in around 24 US areas. Cohort 3 donors were reported recovered after two negative PCRs, clearance, or symptom resolution.

Material for sequencing was PBMCs or T cells enriched from blood (not recorded which). The chain has TRBV7-9 and TRBJ2-1; 7 bases align to TRBD1. This sequence was found in a woman in her sixties or seventies who had recovered from COVID-19. In nucleotides, the CDR3 is TGTGCCAGCAGCTTACAAAGAGGGGGCACGGGCAATGAGCAGTTCTTC. Translation gives CASSLQRGGTGNEQFF.